This T cell receptor (beta chain) was sequenced during a study of T cell changes during pregnancy in multiple sclerosis (dated by TCRdb to the late 2010s). Context from the whole study: The study examined how the T cell repertoire changed over the course of pregnancy in women with multiple sclerosis.

The library was obtained by the immunoSEQ multiplex PCR assay. Entries here come from immuneACCESS through TCRdb and include only in-frame sequences with V and J called. Some clones fail to appear in such tables; in the studies checked, an unresolved V gene covers under half of the shortfall, and the cause of the remainder is unknown. This sample comprises tens of thousands of clones, about 88% of them detected only once. The ten largest clones capture 5.5% to 8% of the sample. On this clone itself: Its antigen specificity is not known. It has no much larger one-base neighbor in the sample; base qualities were not kept.

The CDR3 has 14 amino acids, counting the end cysteine and phenylalanine. Only the CDR3 portion is preserved as DNA: 42 bases, with reading frame beginning at the first base. V loses 0 bases at its end and J loses 8 bases; junction bases beyond the gene matches: 3. The germline V gene encodes CDR1 SGHRS and CDR2 YFSETQ. This clonotype was obtained from a female donor with multiple sclerosis, enrolled in a pregnancy study. The chain is assembled from TRBV5-1 and TRBJ2-1, and TRBD1 matches 9 of the central bases. Specimen: CD8+ T cells from peripheral blood mononuclear cells, collected in the second trimester of pregnancy. The nucleotides are TGCGCCAGCAGCTTGGCACAGGGGGCTTATGAGCAGTTCTTC. This encodes CASSLAQGAYEQFF.